This paragraph reports one TCR beta chain. This sample stems from a study of Graves' ophthalmopathy and Graves' hyperthyroidism. Orbital computed tomography and thyroid ultrasound, along with TRAb, serum thyroxine and clinical symptoms, underpinned diagnosis. The authors amplified TCR beta CDR3 regions, and they did so from RNA transcripts for repertoire sequencing. Second-round multiplex PCR followed a first-round RT-PCR using HTBI primers. TCRdb called the multiplex PCR reads again in MiXCR, with one record for every CDR3 protein. The table shows 300,000 to 450,000 distinct CDR3 sequences, with approximately 18% occurring only once. The J segment lost 5 bases and the V segment lost 2 bases, leaving 2 bases of the junction unmatched. The CDR3 has 14 amino acids. Germline assignment: CDR1 SNHLY and CDR2 FYNNEI.

The chain uses TRBV2 and TRBJ2-5; 10 bases are a match to TRBD1. Material for sequencing was peripheral blood. The receptor comes from an adult woman with stable Graves' hyperthyroidism. The CDR3 DNA sequence: TGTGCCAGCAGTGAAATGGGACAGGGGGAGACCCAGTACTTC. It codes for CASSEMGQGETQYF.